This is a list of T cell receptor beta chains from one sample in a study of blood T cell repertoires in COVID-19. Profiling relied on immunoSEQ multiplex PCR, and the TCRdb table lists in-frame clones only, not all of them. Altogether 180,000 or so clones are present, roughly 86% being singletons, with the ten largest covering 2.5% to 3%. The sequencing input was peripheral blood. The origin of the receptors is a woman aged 25-40 years with active or convalescent COVID-19. CDR3s include the opening cysteine and the closing phenylalanine or tryptophan. D genes are given only for firm matches. Rows may omit the clone size; those that give it use once, few, many or a size class.

>TRBV6-5|TRBJ1-1|-|-
CASSQEGEAFF
TGTGCCAGCAGCCAAGAGGGAGAAGCTTTCTTT
>TRBV6-5|TRBJ2-2|-|-
CASIKSRAAGELFF
TGTGCCAGCATTAAAAGCAGGGCGGCCGGGGAGCTGTTTTTT
>TRBV2|TRBJ2-7|TRBD1|-
CASSDLGTGSSYEQYF
TGTGCCAGCAGTGACCTCGGGACAGGGAGCTCCTACGAGCAGTACTTC
>TRBV29-1|TRBJ1-2|-|once
CSVTVNYGYTF
TGCAGCGTAACTGTGAACTATGGCTACACCTTC
>TRBV29-1|TRBJ1-4|-|-
CSGAREDSEKLFF
TGCAGCGGGGCTCGGGAGGATAGTGAAAAACTGTTTTTT
>TRBV7-6|TRBJ2-3|-|-
CASSLARSDTQYF
TGTGCCAGCAGCTTAGCGAGGAGCGATACGCAGTATTTT
>TRBV6-5|TRBJ1-1|-|-
CASSPLGGEGTEAFF
TGTGCCAGCAGTCCTCTTGGGGGGGAGGGCACTGAAGCTTTCTTT
>TRBV2|TRBJ2-7|-|-
CASSDHSYEQYF
TGTGCCAGCAGTGACCATTCCTACGAGCAGTACTTC
>TRBV12-5|TRBJ1-1|TRBD1|-
CASGFALGQEAFF
TGTGCTAGTGGTTTCGCCCTGGGACAGGAAGCTTTCTTT
>TRBV28|TRBJ2-3|-|-
CASSLPGARDTDTQYF
TGTGCCAGCAGTTTGCCAGGGGCTCGAGACACAGATACGCAGTATTTT
>TRBV7-9|TRBJ2-5|TRBD1|-
CASSLQGVETQYF
TGTGCCAGCAGCTTACAGGGGGTGGAGACCCAGTACTTC
>TRBV5-1|TRBJ2-5|-|-
CASSLGRAGETQYF
TGCGCCAGCAGCTTGGGGAGGGCCGGAGAGACCCAGTACTTC
>TRBV5-1|TRBJ1-2|TRBD1|-
CASSFTGGTYGYTF
TGCGCCAGCAGCTTTACAGGGGGCACCTATGGCTACACCTTC
>TRBV10-3|TRBJ1-1|-|-
CAISFSPGDTEAFF
TGTGCCATCAGTTTCTCTCCAGGGGACACTGAAGCTTTCTTT
>TRBV6-4|TRBJ1-6|TRBD1|-
CASSDQGARSPLHF
TGTGCCAGCAGTGATCAGGGGGCTCGGTCACCCCTCCACTTT
>TRBV19|TRBJ1-6|-|-
CASTAAQYGSPLHF
TGTGCCAGTACCGCTGCGCAATATGGTTCACCCCTCCACTTT
>TRBV7-9|TRBJ2-7|TRBD2|-
CASSPSFRQGLYEQYF
TGTGCCAGCAGCCCCTCATTCCGGCAGGGACTATACGAGCAGTACTTC
>TRBV11-2|TRBJ2-2|TRBD2|-
CASSQWTSSTGELFF
TGTGCCAGCAGCCAGTGGACTAGTAGCACCGGGGAGCTGTTTTTT
>TRBV30|TRBJ2-5|-|-
CAWGGLLGETQYF
TGTGCCTGGGGGGGACTTCTGGGAGAGACCCAGTACTTC
>TRBV2|TRBJ1-5|-|-
CASTRDSNQPQHF
TGTGCCAGCACACGGGATAGCAATCAGCCCCAGCATTTT
>TRBV27|TRBJ2-7|TRBD2|-
CASSFSAREVSYEQYF
TGTGCCAGCAGTTTTTCGGCGCGGGAGGTCTCCTACGAGCAGTACTTC
>TRBV24-1|TRBJ1-2|TRBD1|-
CATSDQGQGFSYTF
TGTGCCACCAGTGACCAGGGACAGGGGTTCTCCTACACCTTC
>TRBV24-1|TRBJ2-1|TRBD1|-
CATSGYRDRSYNEQFF
TGTGCCACCAGTGGGTATCGGGACAGGAGTTACAATGAGCAGTTCTTC
>TRBV19|TRBJ2-1|TRBD2|-
CASSRTSGINEQFF
TGTGCCAGTAGCCGGACTAGCGGCATCAATGAGCAGTTCTTC
>TRBV6-6|TRBJ1-1|TRBD1|-
CASGPGQGMNTEAFF
TGTGCCAGCGGACCGGGACAGGGAATGAACACTGAAGCTTTCTTT
>TRBV11-2|TRBJ2-7|TRBD2|-
CATRLAGTYEQYF
TGTGCCACCCGACTAGCGGGAACCTACGAGCAGTACTTC
>TRBV7-2|TRBJ1-5|-|-
CASSLYGNSNQPQHF
TGTGCCAGCAGCTTATACGGGAATAGCAATCAGCCCCAGCATTTT
>TRBV24-1|TRBJ2-7|TRBD1|-
CATSDRTGGRVEQYF
TGTGCCACCAGTGATCGGACAGGGGGTCGTGTAGAGCAGTACTTC
>TRBV24-1|TRBJ2-3|TRBD1|-
CATSDKGQPTDTQYF
TGTGCCACCAGTGATAAGGGACAGCCCACAGATACGCAGTATTTT
>TRBV7-2|TRBJ2-3|TRBD2|once
CASSLSGTKNTDTQYF
TGTGCCAGCAGCTTATCCGGGACTAAAAACACAGATACGCAGTATTTT
>TRBV14|TRBJ2-2|-|-
CASSRQAGGHGELFF
TGTGCCAGCAGCCGGCAGGCAGGGGGGCACGGGGAGCTGTTTTTT
>TRBV27|TRBJ1-4|TRBD1|-
CASSLRRFGGTGGKGTNEKLFF
TGTGCCAGCAGTTTAAGACGTTTTGGTGGGACAGGGGGCAAAGGGACTAATGAAAAACTGTTTTTT
>TRBV2|TRBJ1-5|TRBD1|few
CASRLDRGGQPQHF
TGTGCCAGCAGACTTGACAGGGGAGGGCAGCCCCAGCATTTT
>TRBV7-8|TRBJ1-2|-|-
CASSSDRFPNYGYTF
TGTGCCAGCAGCTCCGACAGATTCCCTAACTATGGCTACACCTTC
>TRBV9|TRBJ1-1|-|-
CASSPRQRAYTEAFF
TGTGCCAGCAGCCCACGACAGAGAGCCTACACTGAAGCTTTCTTT
>TRBV27|TRBJ1-2|TRBD1|-
CASSSSGTGSYGYTF
TGTGCCAGCAGTTCCTCCGGGACAGGGAGCTATGGCTACACCTTC
>TRBV3-1/TRBV3-2|TRBJ1-3|-|-
CASSQGANSGNTIYF
TGTGCCAGCAGCCAAGGGGCCAACTCTGGAAACACCATATATTTT
>TRBV21-1|TRBJ1-1|-|-
CASSKGTEMNTEAFF
TGTGCCAGCAGCAAAGGGACAGAGATGAACACTGAAGCTTTCTTT
>TRBV19|TRBJ2-1|TRBD1|-
CASSIMGQGYNEQFF
TGTGCCAGTAGTATAATGGGACAGGGCTACAATGAGCAGTTCTTC
>TRBV2|TRBJ1-1|TRBD1|-
CASTQTGQSEAFF
TGTGCCAGCACCCAAACGGGACAGAGTGAAGCTTTCTTT
>TRBV5-1|TRBJ1-1|-|-
CASSTVGGNTEAFF
TGCGCCAGCAGCACTGTGGGGGGGAACACTGAAGCTTTCTTT
>TRBV18|TRBJ2-2|-|-
CASSVRTAGDTGELFF
TGTGCCAGCTCTGTTAGGACAGCTGGGGACACCGGGGAGCTGTTTTTT
>TRBV30|TRBJ1-1|TRBD1|once
CALSAGTGFVTEAFF
TGTGCCTTATCAGCGGGGACAGGGTTTGTCACTGAAGCTTTCTTT
>TRBV29-1|TRBJ2-7|-|once
CSVVRTDPYEQYF
TGCAGCGTTGTTAGGACAGATCCCTACGAGCAGTACTTC
>TRBV6-5|TRBJ1-5|TRBD1|few
CASRGQDNQPQHF
TGTGCCAGCAGGGGACAGGACAATCAGCCCCAGCATTTT
>TRBV7-6|TRBJ2-7|TRBD2|-
CASSGDPGEAASGRPYEQYF
TGTGCCAGCAGCGGGGACCCCGGGGAGGCGGCTAGCGGGAGACCCTACGAGCAGTACTTC